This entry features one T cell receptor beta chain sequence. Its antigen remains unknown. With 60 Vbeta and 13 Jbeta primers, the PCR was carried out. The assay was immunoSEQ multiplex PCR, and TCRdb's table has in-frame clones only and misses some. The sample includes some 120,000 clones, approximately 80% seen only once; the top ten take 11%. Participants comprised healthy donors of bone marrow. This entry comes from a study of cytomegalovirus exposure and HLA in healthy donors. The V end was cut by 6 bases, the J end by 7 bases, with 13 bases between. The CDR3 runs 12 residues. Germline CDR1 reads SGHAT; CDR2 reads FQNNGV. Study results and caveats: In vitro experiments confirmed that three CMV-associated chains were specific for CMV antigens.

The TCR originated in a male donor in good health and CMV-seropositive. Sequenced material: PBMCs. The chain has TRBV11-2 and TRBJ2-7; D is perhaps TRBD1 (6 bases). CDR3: CASSHEGGEQYF. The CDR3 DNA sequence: TGTGCCAGCAGTCACGAAGGGGGTGAGCAGTACTTC.